This TCR beta chain was sequenced in a study of T-cell memory formation after mild COVID-19. About the research overall: TCR clustering was largely donor specific.

Trimming cost V 6 bases and J 5 bases; bases outside gene matches: 21. The CDR3 runs 18 residues. One entry per CDR3 protein, called by TCRdb with MiXCR from the 5' RACE reads. The sample has approximately 250,000 distinct CDR3 sequences; 16% are singletons. This clonotype was seen more than once but under ten times. V usage is TRBV12-3 or TRBV12-4 and J usage is TRBJ2-5; 7 bases line up with TRBD2. Sequenced: PBMCs or a T cell subset sorted from them (not recorded which). This sequence originates from a young man who had mild COVID-19 (a few samples of this study predate the infection). Cell type and time point are not known. CDR3 sequence (DNA): TGTGCCAGCAGACCTCACCTTGGGGCTGGACGGGGGGATGAGACCCAGTACTTC. Protein: CASRPHLGAGRGDETQYF.